This entry describes one T cell receptor (beta chain). The data belong to a study of CD8 T cells in Susac syndrome. RNA was extracted with the RNeasy kit, and a quantity of roughly 0.45 to 1 ug was reverse transcribed using random hexamers. MiXCR, run by TCRdb on the immunoSEQ multiplex PCR reads, gives a single entry per CDR3 protein. The repertoire holds approximately 150,000 distinct CDR3 sequences, with roughly 94% as singletons. The CDR3 loop spans 14 amino acids. Germline V lookup: CDR1 MNHEY, CDR2 SVGAGI. The germline V and J ends were trimmed by 6 bases and 4 bases, with 15 bases remaining between them.

The sequence was obtained from a human donor with multiple sclerosis. Input material: CD4+ T cells from PBMCs. This chain links TRBV6-5 with TRBJ1-2; tentatively, D is TRBD1 (5 bases). CDR3 nucleotides: TGTGCCAGCAGAAGCTTTGGGGACGGCTATGGCTACACCTTC. This encodes CASRSFGDGYGYTF.